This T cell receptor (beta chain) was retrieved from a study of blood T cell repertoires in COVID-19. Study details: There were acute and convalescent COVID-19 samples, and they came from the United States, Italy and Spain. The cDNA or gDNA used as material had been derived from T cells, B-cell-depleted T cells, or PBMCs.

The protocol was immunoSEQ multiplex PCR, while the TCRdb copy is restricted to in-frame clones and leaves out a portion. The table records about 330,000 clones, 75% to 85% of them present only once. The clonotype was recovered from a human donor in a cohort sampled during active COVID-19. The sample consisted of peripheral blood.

The CDR3 protein is CASSLREGSTEAFF. In DNA form, the CDR3 reads TGCGCCAGCAGCTTGCGGGAAGGAAGCACTGAAGCTTTCTTT. The chain employs TRBV5-1 and TRBJ1-1; D remains unclear. The CDR3 has 14 residues. V lost 1 base, J lost 4 bases, and 11 bases lay in between. Germline-derived CDR1 and CDR2 are SGHRS and YFSETQ.